Shown below are 12 T cell receptor beta chains from a single sample sequenced in a study of T-cell reconstitution after alpha-beta-depleted transplantation in children. A TCRbeta library incorporating unique molecular identifiers was prepared. MiXCR, applied by TCRdb to the PCR reads, yields one record per CDR3 protein. The top ten clones hold around 2.2% of a sample with about 640,000 distinct CDR3 sequences, around 13% of them seen once. This specimen consisted of PBMCs, mostly from graft donor cells, obtained 360 days after TCRalphabeta/CD19-depleted stem cell transplant. The source is a male patient between 10 and 17 years old who had a stem cell transplant for acute myeloid leukemia, so the T cells may come from the graft donor.

This clonotype was picked up many times. The chain recombines TRBV4-3 with TRBJ2-7, with TRBD2 identical over 9 bases. CDR1 LGHNA and CDR2 YSLEER come from the germline V gene. V was pared by 0 bases and J by 2 bases, with 8 bases of the junction left unmatched. The CDR3 is 17 amino acids. Here the CDR3 DNA reads TGCGCCAGCAGCCAAGACCTCCTAGCGGGATTTACCTACGAGCAGTACTTC. It is translated as CASSQDLLAGFTYEQYF.

V usage is TRBV18 and J usage is TRBJ2-2, with TRBD1 identical over 7 bases. V gave up 4 bases and J gave up 7 bases; unmatched junction bases: 9. The CDR3 sequence is 15 residues long. CDR1 KGHSH and CDR2 LQKENI come from the germline V gene. The CDR3 DNA reads as TGTGCCAGCTCACAAGGGGGCCGGTCCGGCGGGGAGCTGTTTTTT. This codes for CASSQGGRSGGELFF.

This clonotype has just a few counts. The chain links TRBV25-1 to TRBJ1-2; D is perhaps TRBD1 (6 bases). Trimming pared 2 bases from V and 5 bases from J, leaving 27 bases between. Germline V gene lookup returns CDR1 MGHDK and CDR2 SYGVNS. This CDR3 comprises 19 residues. CDR3: CASSEPPRRGHAWKYGYTF. The DNA of the CDR3 is TGTGCCAGCAGTGAACCCCCCCGCAGGGGCCACGCCTGGAAGTATGGCTACACCTTC.

The V gene is TRBV4-3, the J gene TRBJ2-7; 9 bases match TRBD1. The CDR3 runs to 15 residues. The V gene end was trimmed by 4 bases and the J gene end by 6 bases; junction bases not matched to a gene: 10. CDR1 LGHNA and CDR2 YSLEER come from the germline V gene. The CDR3 DNA reads TGCGCCAGCAGCCTCCGGACAGGGGACCCCTCCGAGCAGTACTTC. This encodes CASSLRTGDPSEQYF.

In its sample, this clonotype was seen a few times. V and J are TRBV29-1 and TRBJ2-7; D may be TRBD2 (6 bases). CDR3 length: 13 residues. Germline V gives CDR1 SQVTM, CDR2 ANQGSEA. The CDR3 sequence: CSFAGGPTYEQYF. The CDR3 bases are TGCAGTTTCGCCGGAGGGCCCACCTACGAGCAGTACTTC.

V usage is TRBV7-9 and J usage is TRBJ2-1; D unclear. The V and J ends lost 1 base and 5 bases respectively, with 9 bases between them. The CDR3 consists of 14 residues. CDR1 SEHNR and CDR2 FQNEAQ come from the germline V gene (reference sequence). CDR3 sequence: CASSLGSYHNEQFF. CDR3 coding DNA: TGTGCCAGCAGCTTAGGGAGCTACCACAATGAGCAGTTCTTC.

This clonotype was observed a few times. V and J are TRBV28 and TRBJ2-5; perhaps TRBD2 as D (5 bases). Trimming cost V 3 bases and J 0 bases, with 17 bases left between them. CDR1 is MDHEN, CDR2 SYDVKM, per germline. The CDR3 contains 17 residues. The CDR3 DNA is TGTGCCAGCAGTTTCCCAGCTAGCACTCAGTACCAAGAGACCCAGTACTTC. It yields the protein CASSFPASTQYQETQYF.

About this clonotype itself: Likely a read error: the CDR3 ends without its conserved phenylalanine or tryptophan. The chain combines TRBV24-1 with TRBJ2-7; possibly TRBD1 for D (6 bases). Between the trimmed V and J ends, which lost 5 bases and 0 bases, there was a span of 7 bases. The CDR3 loop spans 13 amino acids. Germline V gives CDR1 KGHDR, CDR2 SFDVKD. CDR3: CATSGTASYEQYS. The CDR3, as DNA: TGTGCCACCAGTGGGACAGCCTCCTACGAGCAGTACTCC.

This clonotype was observed a handful of times. V is TRBV11-2 and J is TRBJ1-1; no definite D call. The CDR3 totals 14 residues. Trimming shortened V by 8 bases and J by 0 bases, and 13 bases separated the two germline ends. Germline V lookup: CDR1 SGHAT, CDR2 FQNNGV. CDR3 nucleotides: TGTGCCAGCTGCCATCCCGGAGTGAACACTGAAGCTTTCTTT. Protein sequence: CASCHPGVNTEAFF.

Only a few counts were recorded for this clonotype. The rearrangement uses TRBV20-1 and TRBJ2-7, with 9 bases aligning to TRBD1. V was pared by 5 bases and J by 1 base, with 9 bases of the junction left unmatched. There are 15 residues in the CDR3. Germline values: CDR1 DFQATT, CDR2 SNEGSKA (reference sequence). The CDR3 DNA reads TGCAGTGCTTTCACGGGACAGGGCTTATCCTACGAGCAGTACTTC. Translating it yields CSAFTGQGLSYEQYF.

This chain joins TRBV6-5 and TRBJ1-1; 8 bases line up with TRBD1. Losses at the gene ends were 2 bases for V and 9 bases for J; bases not matched to a gene: 5. Per the germline V gene, CDR1 is MNHEY and CDR2 is SVGAGI. The CDR3 is made up of 13 amino acids. This chain's CDR3 is CASSYGQGPQAFF. CDR3 sequence (DNA): TGTGCCAGCAGTTACGGACAGGGACCGCAAGCTTTCTTT.

This clonotype was recorded at least ten times. V and J are TRBV30 and TRBJ2-1, with 10 bases identical to TRBD2. The germline V gene encodes CDR1 GTSNPN and CDR2 SVGIG (reference sequence). The CDR3 is made up of 13 amino acids. The V gene end was trimmed by 4 bases and the J gene end by 9 bases; junction bases not matched to a gene: 6. In DNA, the CDR3 is TGTGCCTGGATAGCGGGAGGCCGAAGTGAGCAGTTCTTC. Its protein product is CAWIAGGRSEQFF.